The rows below give T cell receptor beta chains drawn from one sample of a study of blood T cell repertoires in COVID-19. Sequenced by immunoSEQ multiplex PCR; TCRdb stores in-frame clones only, minus some. Of approximately 280,000 clones detected, about 89% appear once; the ten largest clones hold approximately 2.6%. Sample: PBMCs or T cells enriched from blood (not recorded which). Every receptor here comes from a woman between 18 and 30 years old who had recovered from COVID-19. CDR3s include the opening cysteine and the closing phenylalanine or tryptophan. The order of the fields is clone size, J gene, V gene, D gene, CDR3 DNA, CDR3 protein. A D gene is named only where the DNA matches it firmly. The size of a clone is reported for some rows only, either as once, few or many, or as a class for expanded clones.

size: -; J: TRBJ1-5; V: TRBV6-5; D: -; DNA: TGTGCCAGCAGCGACACAGGGATGGTTAATCAGCCCCAGCATTTT; CDR3: CASSDTGMVNQPQHF
size: -; J: TRBJ2-7; V: TRBV11-3; D: TRBD1; DNA: TGTGCCAGCAGCGGTCCCGGGACAGACGTGTACGAGCAGTACTTC; CDR3: CASSGPGTDVYEQYF
size: -; J: TRBJ1-4; V: TRBV28; D: TRBD1; DNA: TGTGCCAGCAGTCTTAATACCGGGACAGGTGAAAAACTGTTTTTT; CDR3: CASSLNTGTGEKLFF
size: -; J: TRBJ2-3; V: TRBV5-1; D: -; DNA: TGCGCCAGCAGCTTTTTTGGGTCGGAGGAGGGCACAGATACGCAGTATTTT; CDR3: CASSFFGSEEGTDTQYF
size: -; J: TRBJ2-2; V: TRBV28; D: TRBD2; DNA: TGTGCCAGCAGCCCCGGGAGGTACACCGGGGAGCTGTTTTTT; CDR3: CASSPGRYTGELFF
size: -; J: TRBJ2-5; V: TRBV21-1; D: -; DNA: TGTGCCAGCAGCGACAAGGCCCCCAGGCGGGAGGGCCATCAAGAGACCCAGTACTTC; CDR3: CASSDKAPRREGHQETQYF
size: -; J: TRBJ2-3; V: TRBV29-1; D: TRBD2; DNA: TGCAGCGTTGGGGGATCGGGACTAGCGGGAGCGTTGGATACGCAGTATTTT; CDR3: CSVGGSGLAGALDTQYF
size: -; J: TRBJ2-5; V: TRBV28; D: TRBD2; DNA: TGTGCCAGCAGTTGGCTAGCGGGAGTTGAGACCCAGTACTTC; CDR3: CASSWLAGVETQYF
size: -; J: TRBJ2-7; V: TRBV28; D: -; DNA: TGTGCCAGCAGTTTTTCCCGTAGCGGAGCGACCTACGAGCAGTACTTC; CDR3: CASSFSRSGATYEQYF
size: once; J: TRBJ1-5; V: TRBV5-8; D: TRBD1; DNA: TGTGCCAGCAGCTTTAGCAGGGGGAGCAATCAGCCCCAGCATTTT; CDR3: CASSFSRGSNQPQHF
size: once; J: TRBJ1-5; V: TRBV28; D: -; DNA: TGTGCCAGCAGTTTCATCAATCAGCCCCAGCATTTT; CDR3: CASSFINQPQHF
size: -; J: TRBJ2-2; V: TRBV6-5; D: TRBD1; DNA: TGTGCCAGCAGATGGACAGGGACGAACACCGGGGAGCTGTTTTTT; CDR3: CASRWTGTNTGELFF
size: -; J: TRBJ2-5; V: TRBV30; D: TRBD1; DNA: TGTGCCTGGAAAGACAGGGTCGAAGAGACCCAGTACTTC; CDR3: CAWKDRVEETQYF
size: -; J: TRBJ1-2; V: TRBV7-2; D: TRBD1; DNA: TGTGCCAGCAGCCTAGGACAGGGGGCGCCTGGCTACACCTTC; CDR3: CASSLGQGAPGYTF
size: -; J: TRBJ1-4; V: TRBV5-4; D: TRBD1; DNA: TGTGCCAGCAGCTTGGGACAGGGGGCGCGTAATGAAAAACTGTTTTTT; CDR3: CASSLGQGARNEKLFF
size: few; J: TRBJ2-1; V: TRBV27; D: TRBD2; DNA: TGTGCCAGCAGTTTATCGCTAGGGACTAGCGGGATCAATGAGCAGTTCTTC; CDR3: CASSLSLGTSGINEQFF
size: -; J: TRBJ1-4; V: TRBV19; D: -; DNA: TGTGCCAGTTCAGGGGCAACTAATGAAAAACTGTTTTTT; CDR3: CASSGATNEKLFF
size: -; J: TRBJ2-1; V: TRBV7-8; D: TRBD2; DNA: TGTGCCAGCAGCTCGCCGGGACTAGCGGGAGGGCCGGCCTACAATGAGCAGTTCTTC; CDR3: CASSSPGLAGGPAYNEQFF
size: once; J: TRBJ2-7; V: TRBV2; D: -; DNA: TGTGCCAGCAGTGACGTAGCGGCCAACTCCTACGAGCAGTACTTC; CDR3: CASSDVAANSYEQYF
size: once; J: TRBJ1-4; V: TRBV7-9; D: TRBD1; DNA: TGTGCCAGCACCGGGCCGGGGACAGGGGATGAAAAACTGTTTTTT; CDR3: CASTGPGTGDEKLFF
size: -; J: TRBJ1-1; V: TRBV10-3; D: -; DNA: TGTGCCATCAGCCCGGGGGGCACTGAAGCTTTCTTT; CDR3: CAISPGGTEAFF
size: -; J: TRBJ1-2; V: TRBV6-2/TRBV6-3; D: TRBD1; DNA: TGTGCCAGCAGTTACGCGGGACAGGTCTATGGCTACACCTTC; CDR3: CASSYAGQVYGYTF
size: -; J: TRBJ2-5; V: TRBV4-2; D: -; DNA: TGTGCCAGCAGCCACACCAGCGGCAGCCTCCAAGAGACCCAGTACTTC; CDR3: CASSHTSGSLQETQYF
size: -; J: TRBJ2-1; V: TRBV5-6; D: -; DNA: TGTGCCAGCAGCTTGTTTTCGGGGGACCAGGGAAATGAGCAGTTCTTC; CDR3: CASSLFSGDQGNEQFF
size: few; J: TRBJ2-6; V: TRBV6-5; D: -; DNA: TGTGCCAGCAGTTACTACCGGGGAGCTGGGGCCAACGTCCTGACTTTC; CDR3: CASSYYRGAGANVLTF
size: -; J: TRBJ2-4; V: TRBV10-3; D: -; DNA: TGTGCCATCAGTGGAGAGGAACTACTAGCCAAAAACATTCAGTACTTC; CDR3: CAISGEELLAKNIQYF
size: -; J: TRBJ2-2; V: TRBV9; D: TRBD2; DNA: TGTGCCAGCAGCCCACGTCGGCGGGAGGGGAACACCGGGGAGCTGTTTTTT; CDR3: CASSPRRREGNTGELFF
size: -; J: TRBJ1-5; V: TRBV4-1; D: -; DNA: TGCGCCAGCAGCCAAGACCCCCAGGGTGGTGGCAATCAGCCCCAGCATTTT; CDR3: CASSQDPQGGGNQPQHF
size: -; J: TRBJ1-5; V: TRBV15; D: -; DNA: TGTGCCACCAGCAGAGTAGGGAGGAGGGGCAATCAGCCCCAGCATTTT; CDR3: CATSRVGRRGNQPQHF
size: -; J: TRBJ2-1; V: TRBV30; D: TRBD2; DNA: TGTGCCTTTTTGTGGGCGGGAGGGCAGTTCTTC; CDR3: CAFLWAGGQFF
size: -; J: TRBJ1-3; V: TRBV4-3; D: -; DNA: TGCGCCAGCAGCCAAGACGTCTCTGGAAACACCATATATTTT; CDR3: CASSQDVSGNTIYF
size: once; J: TRBJ2-3; V: TRBV5-1; D: -; DNA: TGCGCCAGCAGCTTCAGGGCTGGAGATACGCAGTATTTT; CDR3: CASSFRAGDTQYF
size: -; J: TRBJ1-1; V: TRBV9; D: TRBD1; DNA: TGTGCCAGCAGCGCCCAGCAGGGGGGTCCTGAAGCTTTCTTT; CDR3: CASSAQQGGPEAFF
size: -; J: TRBJ1-1; V: TRBV29-1; D: TRBD1; DNA: TGCAGCGTTCGACAGGGAGTAGCTTTCTTT; CDR3: CSVRQGVAFF
size: -; J: TRBJ2-3; V: TRBV7-9; D: -; DNA: TGTGCCAGCAGCTCCACTAGGACGGGCCCAGCCTATACGCAGTATTTT; CDR3: CASSSTRTGPAYTQYF
size: -; J: TRBJ1-5; V: TRBV28; D: -; DNA: TGTGCCAGCGCCAGTAGCAATCAGCCCCAGCATTTT; CDR3: CASASSNQPQHF
size: -; J: TRBJ2-1; V: TRBV3-1/TRBV3-2; D: TRBD2; DNA: TGTGCCAGCAGCCACCTAGCGGGGGGCGGCTACAATGAGCAGTTCTTC; CDR3: CASSHLAGGGYNEQFF
size: -; J: TRBJ1-1; V: TRBV9; D: -; DNA: TGTGCCAGCAGCGTAGATGGGCAGGGTTACACTGAAGCTTTCTTT; CDR3: CASSVDGQGYTEAFF
size: once; J: TRBJ1-2; V: TRBV7-8; D: -; DNA: TGTGCCAGCAGCTTAAGGGGTTCTTTGGGCTACACCTTC; CDR3: CASSLRGSLGYTF
size: -; J: TRBJ2-7; V: TRBV6-4; D: TRBD2; DNA: TGTGCCAGGAACACTAGCGCCTGCTACGAGCAGTACTTC; CDR3: CARNTSACYEQYF
size: once; J: TRBJ2-2; V: TRBV6-5; D: TRBD2; DNA: TGTGCCAGCAGCAGGACTAGCGGGAACACCGGGGAGCTGTTTTTT; CDR3: CASSRTSGNTGELFF
size: -; J: TRBJ2-2; V: TRBV4-1; D: -; DNA: TGCGCCAGCAGCCAAGGGGCCAGTAACACCGGGGAGCTGTTTTTT; CDR3: CASSQGASNTGELFF
size: -; J: TRBJ1-6; V: TRBV27; D: TRBD1; DNA: TGTGCCAGCAGTTTATCCCCACCGGGACAGGGGGATTCACCCCTCCACTTT; CDR3: CASSLSPPGQGDSPLHF